The 27 T cell receptor beta chains below come from one sample, sequenced in a study of blood T cell repertoires in COVID-19. Profiled with immunoSEQ multiplex PCR; TCRdb holds only in-frame clones, not every one. The table lists under 150,000 clones, around 84% of them singletons. What was sequenced was peripheral blood. These receptors were taken from a man aged 35 to 55 with acute or convalescent COVID-19.

The J gene is TRBJ1-3, the V gene TRBV1; whether TRBD1, the table's D call, matches the DNA was not checked. TRBV1 is described as a pseudogene. This CDR3 has 16 amino acids. In nucleotides, the CDR3 is TGCACCAGCACCCCCCCGACAGGGAAGAATGGAAACACCATATATTTT. This encodes CTSTPPTGKNGNTIYF.

The chain has TRBV15 and TRBJ2-7, with 11 bases aligning to TRBD2. CDR3 length: 17 amino acids. V lost 0 bases and J lost 6; bases outside the gene matches: 10. Germline CDR1 LNHNV, CDR2 YYDKDF (reference sequence). CDR3 amino acids: CATSRESLAGGVSEQYF. Written as DNA, the CDR3 is TGTGCCACCAGCAGAGAATCCTTAGCGGGGGGGGTGTCCGAGCAGTACTTC.

CDR3 DNA sequence: TGTGCCAGCAGTTTCCCGACGGGGTTGAGCAATGAGCAGTTCTTC. The encoded protein is CASSFPTGLSNEQFF. V gene TRBV6-2 or TRBV6-3 combines with J gene TRBJ2-1; D possibly corresponds to TRBD2 (5 bases). Trimming pared 4 bases from V and 6 bases from J, leaving 16 bases between. CDR3 size: 15 residues. Germline CDR1 MNHEY, CDR2 SVGEGT.

The chain couples TRBV18 to TRBJ2-5, with TRBD1 matching over 8 bases. The CDR3 extends over 15 amino acids. Germline CDR1 KGHSH, CDR2 LQKENI. J lost 4 bases, V lost 5 bases, and 9 bases had no gene match. CDR3 in DNA: TGTGCCAGCTCAACTGGACAGGGAGGAGGAGAGACCCAGTACTTC. This translates into CASSTGQGGGETQYF.

This clone was observed a single time. CDR3 region: CASSPTGIYGYTF. The CDR3 nucleotides read TGTGCCAGCTCACCGACAGGGATCTATGGCTACACCTTC. The genes are TRBV18 and TRBJ1-2; 7 nucleotides line up with TRBD1. The CDR3 runs 13 residues. CDR1 and CDR2 from the germline V gene are KGHSH and LQKENI. With V trimmed by 3 bases and J by 4 bases, 2 bases remained unmatched.

This sequence joins TRBV5-3 and TRBJ1-4; TRBD1 matches 11 bases. TRBV5-3 falls under the ORF class, with uncertain function. The CDR3 has 14 amino acids. V trimming: 5 bases; J trimming: 7 bases; junction bases outside the gene matches: 4. CDR3 DNA: TGTGCCAGAAGTGCCGGGACAGGGGGTGAAAAACTGTTTTTT. Its protein is CARSAGTGGEKLFF.

J is TRBJ2-1 and V is TRBV7-2; D may be TRBD1 (5 bases). In germline, CDR1 is SGHTA, CDR2 FQGNSA. The length of the CDR3 is 13 residues. Trimming stripped 1 base from V and 9 bases from J, with 10 bases between. CDR3 residues: CASSLVPQGEQFF. The CDR3 DNA reads TGTGCCAGCAGCTTAGTACCTCAGGGTGAGCAGTTCTTC.

V usage is TRBV21-1 and J usage is TRBJ1-1; the table calls TRBD1, which could not be checked here. TRBV21-1 is recorded as a pseudogene. The CDR3 extends over 14 amino acids. The CDR3 bases are TGTGCCAGCAGCAAAGGGCAGGGCTACACTGAAGCTTTCTTT. Amino acids: CASSKGQGYTEAFF.

V is TRBV13 and J is TRBJ2-5; D is uncertain. Germline CDR1 reads PRHDT; CDR2 reads FYEKMQ (reference sequence). This CDR3 spans 14 amino acids. V was shortened by 1 base and J by 2 bases, with 8 bases between the two germline ends. The CDR3 here is CASSLDLRQETQYF. The CDR3 DNA is TGTGCCAGCAGCTTAGATCTTCGTCAAGAGACCCAGTACTTC.

The chain joins TRBV2 to TRBJ1-6; 8 bases fit TRBD1. The length of the CDR3 is 14 residues. V lost 6 bases, J lost 2 bases, and 0 bases stayed unmatched. Germline CDR1 is SNHLY and CDR2 is FYNNEI. This CDR3 is CASRDRAYNSPLHF. Here the CDR3 DNA reads TGTGCCAGCAGGGACAGGGCCTATAATTCACCCCTCCACTTT.

The gene calls are TRBV7-8 and TRBJ1-1, with TRBD1 matching 9 bases. V shed 5 bases, J shed 2 bases, and the junction held 6 bases outside the gene matches. This CDR3 region has 15 residues. Germline CDR1 reads SGHVS; CDR2 reads FQNEAQ. The CDR3 DNA sequence: TGTGCCAGCAGCGTATCGGACAGGGGAAACACTGAAGCTTTCTTT. Protein product: CASSVSDRGNTEAFF.

The gene calls are TRBV5-5 and TRBJ1-6; 10 bases line up with TRBD1. Unmatched junction bases numbered 9, after V lost 2 bases and J lost 4 bases. CDR3 length: 18 residues. Germline CDR1 and CDR2: SGHKS and YYEKEE (reference sequence). The CDR3 protein is CASSFVLKGQGYNSPLHF. CDR3 DNA sequence: TGTGCCAGCAGCTTCGTCCTTAAGGGACAGGGGTATAATTCACCCCTCCACTTT.

In this sample, this clone turned up once. The chain carries TRBV11-2 and TRBJ2-2, with D possibly matching TRBD1 (5 bases). Per the germline V gene, CDR1 is SGHAT and CDR2 is FQNNGV. V shed 2 bases and J shed 8 bases, with 12 bases lying between them. The CDR3 is 14 amino acids. The CDR3 bases are TGTGCCAGCAGCTTATTCAGGGTAGGAGGGGAGCTGTTTTTT. It yields the protein CASSLFRVGGELFF.

This clone has more than one count but fewer than ten. The V call is TRBV5-4, the J call TRBJ2-3, with 8 bases lining up with TRBD2. CDR3 length: 16 residues. Trimming cost V 5 bases and J 3 bases; bases outside gene matches: 11. CDR1 is SGHNT and CDR2 is YYREEE in the germline V gene (reference sequence). CDR3 nucleotide sequence: TGTGCCAGCAGTTGGTCCGGGACTAGAATTACAGATACGCAGTATTTT. This sequence encodes CASSWSGTRITDTQYF. The complete variable domain, with remaining parts taken from reference TRBV5-4 and TRBJ2-3, reads ETGVTQSPTHLIKTRGQQVTLRCSSQSGHNTVSWYQQALGQGPQFIFQYYREEENGRGNFPPRFSGLQFPNYSSELNVNALELDDSALYLCASSWSGTRITDTQYFGPGTRLTVL.

The CDR3 loop reads CATSRDRGNTEAFF. The CDR3 coding sequence is TGTGCCACCAGCAGGGACAGGGGGAACACTGAAGCTTTCTTT. The chain joins TRBV15 to TRBJ1-1, with 9 positions matching TRBD1. The ends lost 3 bases at V and 1 base at J; junction bases unmatched: 0. CDR3 length equals 14 residues. From germline, CDR1 is LNHNV and CDR2 YYDKDF (reference sequence).

This clone occurred a few times. The rearrangement links TRBV28 to TRBJ1-6, with D possibly TRBD1 on 6 matching bases. CDR3 size: 13 residues. The germline V and J ends were trimmed by 7 bases and 10 bases, with 14 bases remaining between them. CDR1 is MDHEN and CDR2 is SYDVKM in the germline V gene. The CDR3 DNA is TGTGCCAGCACCGCGGGGGGCGGGTCACCCCTCCACTTT. As protein: CASTAGGGSPLHF.

The chain recombines TRBV4-1 with TRBJ2-1, with a possible D match to TRBD1 (8 bases). Germline V gives CDR1 MGHRA, CDR2 YSYEKL. Trimming took 4 bases from V and 1 from J, leaving 11 bases between them. CDR3 length: 15 amino acids. The CDR3 region is CASSLQGGSYNEQFF. DNA of the CDR3: TGCGCCAGCAGCCTACAGGGGGGGTCCTACAATGAGCAGTTCTTC.

V and J are TRBV27 and TRBJ1-1; the match to TRBD1 covers 7 bases. With V trimmed by 3 bases and J by 0 bases, 4 bases remained unmatched. Per the germline V gene, CDR1 is MNHEY and CDR2 is SMNVEV (reference sequence). The CDR3 is made up of 15 amino acids. CDR3 protein: CASSFGRGMNTEAFF. CDR3 bases: TGTGCCAGCAGTTTCGGCAGGGGGATGAACACTGAAGCTTTCTTT.

V and J are TRBV11-3 and TRBJ2-1; D unresolved. The CDR3 has 13 amino acids. Germline V gene lookup returns CDR1 SGHNT and CDR2 YENEEA. Trimming removed 0 bases from V and 6 bases from J, with 6 bases in between. The CDR3 region is CASSLEQRNEQFF. For the CDR3, the DNA is TGTGCCAGCAGCTTAGAGCAGCGCAATGAGCAGTTCTTC.

J is TRBJ1-2 and V is TRBV6-5; D might be TRBD1 (6 bases). CDR3 length equals 15 residues. V gave up 6 bases and J gave up 1 base, with 15 bases separating them. Per germline, CDR1 MNHEY and CDR2 SVGAGI. CDR3 region: CASSLMTGFNYGYTF. The CDR3, as DNA: TGTGCCAGCAGCCTAATGACAGGCTTTAACTATGGCTACACCTTC.

V is TRBV2 and J is TRBJ1-1, with D tentatively TRBD1 (5 bases). This CDR3 region has 14 residues. Trimming removed 2 bases at V and 5 bases at J, with 12 bases between. CDR1 is SNHLY and CDR2 is FYNNEI in the germline V gene. DNA for the CDR3: TGTGCCAGCAGTGAACCCCCCGGGGGGACTGAAGCTTTCTTT. It translates to CASSEPPGGTEAFF.

The rearrangement joins TRBV25-1 to TRBJ1-2, with a possible D match to TRBD1 (6 bases). CDR1 is MGHDK and CDR2 is SYGVNS in the germline V gene. The V end was cut by 6 bases, the J end by 4 bases, with 15 bases between. The CDR3 has 14 amino acids. The CDR3 DNA sequence: TGTGCCAGCAGCCCCGCGGGGGGCCTCTATGGCTACACCTTC. Translating it yields CASSPAGGLYGYTF.

The V and J genes are TRBV11-1 and TRBJ2-2; D is ambiguous. The V end was cut by 1 base, the J end by 6 bases, with 9 bases between. This CDR3 has 14 residues. Looked up from germline, CDR1 is SGHAT and CDR2 is FQDESV (reference sequence). The CDR3 loop is CASSLDSLSGELFF. The CDR3, as DNA: TGTGCCAGCAGCTTAGATAGTCTGTCCGGGGAGCTGTTTTTT. The variable domain in full, with the rest retrieved from reference TRBV11-1 and TRBJ2-2, is EAEVAQSPRYKITEKSQAVAFWCDPISGHATLYWYRQILGQGPELLVQFQDESVVDDSQLPKDRFSAERLKGVDSTLKIQPAELGDSAMYLCASSLDSLSGELFFGEGSRLTVL.

A single count supports this clone. The CDR3 loop is CASSSTTGTGLPLHF. The CDR3 bases are TGTGCCAGCAGCTCGACAACCGGGACAGGGTTACCCCTCCACTTT. V usage is TRBV5-6 and J usage is TRBJ1-6, with 9 bases fitting TRBD1. V lost 3 bases, J lost 12 bases, and 10 bases stayed unmatched. The CDR3 has 15 residues. From germline, CDR1 is SGHDT and CDR2 YYEEEE.

V is TRBV4-1 and J is TRBJ1-1; maybe TRBD1 (5 bases). Germline loops: CDR1 MGHRA, CDR2 YSYEKL. The CDR3 has 15 amino acids. The V end lost 0 bases, the J end lost 1 base, and 9 bases lay between the germline ends. DNA for the CDR3: TGCGCCAGCAGCCAAGATGGGGGGGGGAACACTGAAGCTTTCTTT. Encoded protein: CASSQDGGGNTEAFF.

The rearrangement joins TRBV27 to TRBJ1-2, with TRBD1 matching 9 bases. The CDR3 consists of 15 residues. V shed 3 bases and J 6 bases; nucleotides not matched to a gene: 8. Germline CDR1 and CDR2: MNHEY and SMNVEV (reference sequence). CDR3 residues: CASSFKVDRGDGYTF. The CDR3 DNA reads TGTGCCAGCAGTTTTAAGGTGGACAGGGGAGATGGCTACACCTTC.

This chain joins TRBV18 and TRBJ2-3, with 12 positions matching TRBD2. CDR3 length: 16 amino acids. Germline V lookup: CDR1 KGHSH, CDR2 LQKENI. Trimming removed 2 bases from V and 7 bases from J; junction bases left unmatched: 7. The CDR3 nucleotides read TGTGCCAGCTCACCAGCGACTAGCGGGGGCGGAAATACGCAGTATTTT. As protein: CASSPATSGGGNTQYF.